This TCR beta chain was profiled in a study of shared clonotypes between healthy human individuals. Study findings and constraints: Blood was the only sampled material, and tissue repertoires likely differ. Sequencing depth was a factor that was expected to affect clonotype sharing among donors.

Sequencing on ten immunoSEQ deep assay plates was performed for unsorted PBMC DNA. Clones were sequenced by immunoSEQ multiplex PCR, and TCRdb holds only the in-frame ones, with some missing. Here the sample spans about 470,000 clones, about 76% being singletons. This clone was observed once. As yet, its antigen is unknown. This likely came from a read error, as a far larger clone is one base away. At the DNA level, this CDR3 is encoded by other sequences in the same sample as well. Genomic DNA, for the unsorted samples, came from some 100 million PBMCs. The receptor was derived from a middle-aged woman in good health. Some clones in this sample may be carry-over from other donors' samples. Input material: PBMCs.

The CDR3 spells CASSAFSTGFNQPQHF. CDR3 DNA sequence: TGTGCCAGCAGTGCATTTAGCACAGGGTTCAATCAGCCCCAGCATTTT. This chain connects TRBV27 to TRBJ1-5, with D maybe TRBD1 (6 bases). Germline V gene sequence: CDR1 MNHEY, CDR2 SMNVEV (reference sequence). Between the trimmed V and J ends, which lost 5 bases and 3 bases, there was a span of 17 bases. The CDR3 covers 16 residues.